The source of this TCR beta chain is a study of identical twins. V was cut by 6 bases and J by 8 bases, with 16 bases left in between. CDR1 is MNHEY, CDR2 SMNVEV, per germline (reference sequence). CDR3 length: 14 amino acids. TCRdb ran MiXCR on the 5' RACE reads and lists one entry per CDR3 protein. This sample has 600,000 to 850,000 distinct CDR3 sequences, with approximately 18% found just once. These same data were also listed under a study on T cells expressing NK-cell markers.

The rearrangement links TRBV27 to TRBJ1-4, with unresolved D. What was sequenced was PBMCs. The clonotype comes from a woman aged 18-29 years in good health. CDR3 bases: TGTGCCAGCAGCACTTCCGGGCCGGGCGAAAAACTGTTTTTT. This gives the protein CASSTSGPGEKLFF.